Listed below are T cell receptor beta chains from one sample, sequenced in a study of PD-1 blockade in classical Hodgkin lymphoma. Data came from immunoSEQ multiplex PCR; TCRdb stores just in-frame clones and leaves some out. Here the sample spans about 12,000 clones, 70% to 90% being singletons. The specimen comprised peripheral blood mononuclear cells (PBMCs), sampled at baseline. The source of these receptors is a human donor with classical Hodgkin lymphoma. Both conserved end residues are part of each CDR3. A D gene is named only where the DNA matches it firmly. Expanded clones get a size class; other rows say once, few or many, or leave the size out.

clone_size,v_call,j_call,d_call,cdr3_aa,cdr3_nt
.,TRBV5-6,TRBJ1-5,.,CASSPGRNQPQHF,TGTGCCAGCAGCCCCGGCAGGAATCAGCCCCAGCATTTT
.,TRBV6-5,TRBJ1-1,.,CASSYLPENTEAFF,TGTGCCAGCAGTTATCTCCCCGAGAACACTGAAGCTTTCTTT
.,TRBV7-2,TRBJ1-1,.,CASSQGRGYGEAFF,TGTGCCAGCAGTCAGGGGAGGGGGTATGGTGAAGCTTTCTTT
.,TRBV5-4,TRBJ1-2,.,CASSLASVGSFTNYGYTF,TGTGCCAGCAGCTTGGCTTCTGTTGGCAGTTTTACTAACTATGGCTACACCTTC
.,TRBV9,TRBJ2-1,TRBD1,CASSVGTDSYNEQFF,TGTGCCAGCAGCGTTGGGACAGACTCGTACAATGAGCAGTTCTTC
.,TRBV19,TRBJ1-2,.,CASAMGGPYGYTF,TGTGCCAGTGCAATGGGCGGGCCCTATGGCTACACCTTC
.,TRBV7-3,TRBJ2-3,.,CASSLGLGEGPPDTQYF,TGTGCCAGCAGTTTAGGGCTGGGGGAAGGGCCCCCAGATACGCAGTATTTT
.,TRBV7-9,TRBJ2-3,.,CASSPALGGLTDTQYF,TGTGCCAGCAGCCCCGCACTAGGTGGCTTAACAGATACGCAGTATTTT
.,TRBV19,TRBJ1-1,.,CASTKDRASEAFF,TGTGCCAGTACTAAGGACAGAGCCTCTGAAGCTTTCTTT
.,TRBV27,TRBJ1-2,.,CASSFQGANYGYTF,TGTGCCAGCAGTTTCCAGGGTGCTAACTATGGCTACACCTTC
.,TRBV7-2,TRBJ2-7,TRBD1,CASSLLGQGIEQYF,TGTGCCAGCAGCTTACTCGGACAGGGAATCGAGCAGTACTTC
.,TRBV2,TRBJ2-1,TRBD2,CASSEGTSGRAHNEQFF,TGTGCCAGCAGTGAAGGGACTAGCGGGAGGGCCCACAATGAGCAGTTCTTC
.,TRBV5-1,TRBJ1-1,.,CASSLAPGNTEAFF,TGCGCCAGCAGCTTGGCTCCAGGAAACACTGAAGCTTTCTTT
medium-sized,TRBV7-9,TRBJ2-7,.,CASSPNEQYF,TGTGCCAGCAGCCCCAACGAGCAGTACTTC
.,TRBV10-3,TRBJ2-3,.,CAISSTPLGGTDTQYF,TGTGCCATCAGTTCTACCCCTTTGGGGGGAACAGATACGCAGTATTTT
.,TRBV7-7,TRBJ2-3,.,CASSLSPTLVDTQYF,TGTGCCAGCAGCTTATCCCCCACCCTAGTGGATACGCAGTATTTT
.,TRBV7-9,TRBJ2-5,.,CASSLGTGPETQYF,TGTGCCAGCAGCTTAGGAACAGGACCCGAGACCCAGTACTTC
.,TRBV5-1,TRBJ2-1,.,CASSLANSPSYNEQFF,TGCGCCAGCAGCTTGGCCAATTCCCCATCGTACAATGAGCAGTTCTTC
few,TRBV15,TRBJ2-7,TRBD2,CATSWGLAGSSYEQYF,TGTGCCACCAGCTGGGGACTAGCGGGAAGCTCCTACGAGCAGTACTTC
.,TRBV18,TRBJ1-5,TRBD1,CASSPNTGTASNQPQHF,TGTGCCAGCTCACCAAATACCGGGACAGCAAGCAATCAGCCCCAGCATTTT
.,TRBV7-3,TRBJ1-1,.,CASSSTPGMNTEAFF,TGTGCCAGCAGCTCCACGCCAGGAATGAACACTGAAGCTTTCTTT
.,TRBV20-1,TRBJ2-5,.,CSPIRGETQYF,TGCTCCCCGATTAGAGGGGAGACCCAGTACTTC
.,TRBV11-2,TRBJ1-2,.,CASSFPRKGYTF,TGTGCCAGCAGCTTTCCGAGGAAAGGCTACACCTTC
.,TRBV15,TRBJ1-2,.,CATSRDRGGNYGYTF,TGTGCCACCAGCAGGGATAGGGGGGGAAACTATGGCTACACCTTC
.,TRBV19,TRBJ2-6,TRBD2,CASSKSGSSGANVLTF,TGTGCCAGTAGTAAGAGCGGGAGTTCTGGGGCCAACGTCCTGACTTTC
.,TRBV5-1,TRBJ2-5,TRBD2,CASSPTGSGGSQETQYF,TGCGCCAGCAGCCCAACGGGGAGCGGGGGGTCCCAAGAGACCCAGTACTTC
.,TRBV4-3,TRBJ1-2,.,CASSLSRGGKMGYTF,TGCGCCAGCAGCCTCTCTAGGGGGGGAAAAATGGGCTACACCTTC
.,TRBV4-1,TRBJ2-1,.,CASSHRAGEQFF,TGCGCCAGCAGCCACCGCGCGGGGGAGCAGTTCTTC
.,TRBV19,TRBJ2-1,.,CASSTTNEQFF,TGTGCCAGTAGTACTACGAATGAGCAGTTCTTC
.,TRBV6-1,TRBJ1-4,.,CASTPRGETNEKLFF,TGTGCCAGCACCCCTCGGGGGGAAACTAATGAAAAACTGTTTTTT